The 27 T cell receptor beta chains below all came from one sample that was sequenced in a study of shared clonotypes between healthy human individuals. Clones were read by immunoSEQ multiplex PCR, and TCRdb kept only the in-frame ones, dropping some. The sample shows approximately 2.5 million clones, roughly nine tenths of them seen only once. Sequencing input: naive CD4+ T cells sorted from blood. Indicated subset: CD45RA+ positively selected. The receptors were gathered from a man younger than 35 in good health.

The chain combines TRBV6-5 with TRBJ1-2; 12 bases agree with TRBD1. The CDR3 extends over 15 amino acids. Germline assignment: CDR1 MNHEY and CDR2 SVGAGI. V dropped 2 bases and J dropped 5; count of bases not matched to a gene: 3. This CDR3 reads CASSYGDRGHYGYTF. CDR3 in DNA: TGTGCCAGCAGTTACGGGGACAGGGGGCATTATGGCTACACCTTC.

The rearrangement links TRBV5-4 to TRBJ1-2; no clear D. The CDR3 is 14 residues long. The V gene lost 5 bases and the J gene lost 0 bases, with 11 bases spanning the gap. Per germline, CDR1 SGHNT and CDR2 YYREEE (reference sequence). In DNA, the CDR3 is TGTGCCAGCAGTTTTGGTAGCGCTAACTATGGCTACACCTTC. As protein: CASSFGSANYGYTF.

CDR3 in DNA: TGTGCCAGCAGGGCAGGGGGGAACACTGAAGCTTTCTTT. Translation: CASRAGGNTEAFF. The V and J genes are TRBV2 and TRBJ1-1; 7 bases align to TRBD1. The ends lost 6 bases at V and 1 base at J; junction bases unmatched: 2. CDR1 is SNHLY and CDR2 is FYNNEI in the germline V gene. The CDR3 has 13 residues.

The chain links TRBV29-1 to TRBJ2-1; D remains ambiguous. Deletions cut 2 bases from V and 5 bases from J, with 7 bases between. The CDR3 runs to 12 residues. Germline values: CDR1 SQVTM, CDR2 ANQGSEA. The CDR3 DNA is TGCAGCGTTGAAAGCCAGGACAATGAGCAGTTCTTC. It encodes CSVESQDNEQFF.

V and J are TRBV5-6 and TRBJ1-1; 7 nucleotides align to TRBD1. CDR3 length: 14 amino acids. Germline-derived CDR1 and CDR2 are SGHDT and YYEEEE. V lost 4 bases and J lost 0; bases outside the gene matches: 3. The CDR3 region has the DNA TGTGCCAGCAGCCCACAGGGGCTGAACACTGAAGCTTTCTTT. As protein: CASSPQGLNTEAFF.

This chain links TRBV2 with TRBJ2-3, with 10 bases lining up with TRBD1. J lost 8 bases, V lost 9 bases, and 11 bases had no gene match. CDR3 size: 14 residues. From germline, CDR1 is SNHLY and CDR2 FYNNEI. CDR3 region: CASSGTGEAVTQYF. The CDR3, as DNA: TGTGCCAGTTCTGGGACAGGGGAAGCAGTTACGCAGTATTTT.

This sequence joins TRBV28 and TRBJ2-1, with a possible D match to TRBD2 (6 bases). Germline V gene lookup returns CDR1 MDHEN and CDR2 SYDVKM. The CDR3 covers 12 residues. V lost 2 bases, J lost 9 bases, and 8 bases lay in between. CDR3 nucleotides: TGTGCCAGCAGTTTAGCCGGGGGTGAGCAGTTCTTC. It specifies CASSLAGGEQFF.

V gene TRBV10-3 combines with J gene TRBJ2-3; 9 bases are shared with TRBD2. The J segment lost 3 bases and the V segment lost 2 bases, leaving 3 bases of the junction unmatched. The V gene's germline CDR1 is ENHRY and CDR2 SYGVKD. This CDR3 has 15 amino acids. CDR3: CAISEAGGPTDTQYF. The CDR3 DNA reads TGTGCCATCAGTGAGGCGGGAGGGCCGACAGATACGCAGTATTTT.

The chain couples TRBV21-1 to TRBJ2-3; the table's D gene call, TRBD1, was not cross checked with the DNA. TRBV21-1 is a pseudogene. CDR3 size: 16 residues. The chain's CDR3 is CASSNGMTATTDTQYF. The CDR3 nucleotides are TGTGCCAGCAGCAATGGGATGACAGCGACCACAGATACGCAGTATTTT.

This clone was seen once. This chain links TRBV18 with TRBJ1-1; no clear D. CDR3 size: 14 residues. V was cut by 6 bases and J by 3 bases, with 14 bases left in between. Germline V gene lookup returns CDR1 KGHSH and CDR2 LQKENI. The CDR3 bases are TGTGCCAGCTCCCAGGACCTCGAGGACACTGAAGCTTTCTTT. This gives the protein CASSQDLEDTEAFF.

The chain has TRBV21-1 and TRBJ2-7; the table names TRBD2, a call not compared with the DNA. TRBV21-1 is flagged as a pseudogene. The length of the CDR3 is 14 residues. DNA for the CDR3: TGTGCCAGCTCCAGGACTGGGGTAGTCTGCGAGCAGTACTTC. Translation gives CASSRTGVVCEQYF.

This clone was seen a single time. The rearrangement uses TRBV6-1 and TRBJ2-3; D tentatively fits TRBD1 or TRBD2 (5 bases each). The CDR3 contains 14 residues. Germline V gives CDR1 MNHNS, CDR2 SASEGT. The V and J ends lost 7 bases and 2 bases respectively, with 13 bases between them. The DNA of the CDR3 is TGTGCCAGCACCACCGGGACCCTCACAGATACGCAGTATTTT. It yields the protein CASTTGTLTDTQYF.

This clone showed up just once. Additional DNA sequences in this sample encode the identical CDR3. CDR3 nucleotide sequence: TGTGCCAGCAGTACCTCTGGAAACACCATATATTTT. This sequence encodes CASSTSGNTIYF. The chain has TRBV2 and TRBJ1-3; unclear D gene. Deletions cut 5 bases from V and 0 bases from J, with 2 bases between. This CDR3 is built from 12 residues. CDR1 SNHLY and CDR2 FYNNEI come from the germline V gene.

The DNA of the CDR3 is TGTGCCAGCAGTTTTTCCGGTGGGACAGCTGTCTATGGCTACACCTTC. It translates to CASSFSGGTAVYGYTF. V is TRBV28 and J is TRBJ1-2; 7 bases agree with TRBD1. Germline values: CDR1 MDHEN, CDR2 SYDVKM. V dropped 3 bases and J dropped 4; count of bases not matched to a gene: 11. The CDR3 totals 16 residues.

J is TRBJ2-1 and V is TRBV2; 8 nucleotides align to TRBD2. Germline CDR1 SNHLY, CDR2 FYNNEI. The CDR3 spans 15 residues. Trimming removed 1 base from V and 14 bases from J; junction bases left unmatched: 13. CDR3 residues: CASSEVGGLAILEFF. Written as DNA, the CDR3 is TGTGCCAGCAGTGAAGTCGGTGGACTAGCAATACTAGAGTTCTTC.

The chain joins TRBV11-2 to TRBJ1-5; no definite D call. Germline assignment: CDR1 SGHAT and CDR2 FQNNGV. Trimming cost V 1 base and J 0 bases, with 7 bases left between them. This CDR3 contains 15 residues. The CDR3 here is CASSLGHYSNQPQHF. The CDR3 nucleotides read TGTGCCAGCAGCTTAGGACACTATAGCAATCAGCCCCAGCATTTT. Full variable domain (outside the CDR3, taken from reference TRBV11-2 and TRBJ1-5): EAGVAQSPRYKIIEKRQSVAFWCNPISGHATLYWYQQILGQGPKLLIQFQNNGVVDDSQLPKDRFSAERLKGVDSTLKIQPAKLEDSAVYLCASSLGHYSNQPQHFGDGTRLSIL.

The chain employs TRBV5-8 and TRBJ1-4; TRBD1 matches 7 bases. The CDR3 has 13 residues. Germline V gene data show CDR1 as SGHTS and CDR2 as YDEGEE. V lost 7 bases, J lost 4 bases, and 4 bases stayed unmatched. The CDR3 sequence: CASADRLNEKLFF. The CDR3, as DNA: TGTGCCAGCGCGGACAGGCTTAATGAAAAACTGTTTTTT.

In its sample, this clone was seen a few times. Different DNA sequences within this sample yield the same CDR3. V usage is TRBV19 and J usage is TRBJ1-5; the D is unclear. The CDR3 is 15 residues long. Germline CDR1 LNHDA, CDR2 SQIVND (reference sequence). V lost 2 bases, J lost 0 bases, and 8 bases lay in between. The CDR3 coding sequence is TGTGCCAGTAGTATAACAGCTTATAGCAATCAGCCCCAGCATTTT. Its translation is CASSITAYSNQPQHF.

The chain joins TRBV18 to TRBJ2-7; 13 positions agree with TRBD2. The CDR3 sequence is 16 residues long. Germline lookup yields CDR1 KGHSH and CDR2 LQKENI. With 3 bases clipped from V and 6 bases from J, the junction kept 8 bases outside the gene matches. The CDR3 region is CASSPGLAGERIEQYF. The CDR3 nucleotides read TGTGCCAGCTCACCTGGACTAGCGGGAGAGCGTATCGAGCAGTACTTC.

This clone was picked up one time. This chain's CDR3 is CATLRGDTTNEKLFF. CDR3 coding DNA: TGTGCCACGTTAAGGGGGGACACGACTAATGAAAAACTGTTTTTT. The V and J genes are TRBV21-1 and TRBJ1-4. TRBV21-1 is assigned pseudogene status. The CDR3 consists of 15 residues.

In the case of this clone: A junction end diverges from the germline sequence, so it may reflect a read error. Other DNA sequences in the sample encode the same CDR3. This chain links TRBV7-7 with TRBJ1-1; D unresolved. The CDR3 is made up of 13 amino acids. Germline V gene data show CDR1 as SSHAT and CDR2 as FNYEAQ (reference sequence). The CDR3 protein is CASSLRENTEAFF. The CDR3 DNA is TGTGCTAGCAGCTTACGGGAGAACACTGAAGCTTTCTTT. Supplemented by reference TRBV7-7 and TRBJ1-1, the full variable domain reads GAGVSQSPRYKVTKRGQDVTLRCDPISSHATLYWYQQALGQGPEFLTYFNYEAQPDKSGLPSDRFSAERPEGSISTLTIQRTEQRDSAMYRCASSLRENTEAFFGQGTRLTVV.

The chain has TRBV5-1 and TRBJ2-7, with D possibly being TRBD2 (5 bases). Trimming took off 0 bases at V and 4 bases at J, with 23 bases between the two ends. The V gene's germline CDR1 is SGHRS and CDR2 YFSETQ. The CDR3 spans 18 residues. The CDR3 DNA reads as TGCGCCAGCAGCTTGGACCACTCCACTAATCCTAGCTCATACGAGCAGTACTTC. It yields the protein CASSLDHSTNPSSYEQYF.

CDR3 DNA sequence: TGTGCCAGCAGGATAAGAGGCGGGACCACTGAAGCTTTCTTT. It codes for CASRIRGGTTEAFF. This chain links TRBV27 with TRBJ1-1; possible D gene TRBD1, 5 bases. V was pared by 6 bases and J by 4 bases, with 15 bases between. Germline V CDR1 and CDR2: MNHEY, SMNVEV (reference sequence). The CDR3 has 14 residues.

CDR3 region: CASSFMGLGTGELFF. In nucleotides, the CDR3 is TGTGCCAGCAGTTTTATGGGGCTGGGCACCGGGGAGCTGTTTTTT. This sequence joins TRBV27 and TRBJ2-2, with D tentatively TRBD1 (5 bases). The CDR3 sequence is 15 residues long. V shed 3 bases and J shed 4 bases, with 12 bases lying between them. CDR1 is MNHEY and CDR2 is SMNVEV in the germline V gene (reference sequence).

The genes are TRBV5-5 and TRBJ1-6; the D is unclear. The length of the CDR3 is 13 residues. Germline loops: CDR1 SGHKS, CDR2 YYEKEE (reference sequence). Between the trimmed V and J ends, which lost 6 bases and 10 bases, there was a span of 14 bases. The CDR3 is CASTNWRESPLHF. In DNA, the CDR3 is TGTGCCAGCACCAATTGGCGGGAATCACCCCTCCACTTT.

Points on this clone: Other DNA sequences in this sample translate to the same CDR3. V usage is TRBV7-2 and J usage is TRBJ2-7, with 9 nucleotides matching TRBD2. The CDR3 loop spans 16 amino acids. With V trimmed by 1 base and J by 3 bases, 7 bases remained unmatched. CDR1 is SGHTA and CDR2 is FQGNSA in the germline V gene. The CDR3 loop reads CASSLGGLAGLYEQYF. CDR3 in DNA: TGTGCCAGCAGCTTAGGAGGTCTAGCGGGGCTCTACGAGCAGTACTTC.

Worth noting for this clone: Additional DNA sequences in this sample encode the identical CDR3. The V call is TRBV6-6, the J call TRBJ1-4, with TRBD1 identical over 8 bases. From germline, CDR1 is MNHNY and CDR2 SVGAGI (reference sequence). V lost 6 bases and J lost 2; bases outside the gene matches: 2. CDR3 size: 14 residues. The CDR3 loop is CASRRTGTNEKLFF. The CDR3 bases are TGTGCCAGCAGGCGGACAGGGACTAATGAAAAACTGTTTTTT.